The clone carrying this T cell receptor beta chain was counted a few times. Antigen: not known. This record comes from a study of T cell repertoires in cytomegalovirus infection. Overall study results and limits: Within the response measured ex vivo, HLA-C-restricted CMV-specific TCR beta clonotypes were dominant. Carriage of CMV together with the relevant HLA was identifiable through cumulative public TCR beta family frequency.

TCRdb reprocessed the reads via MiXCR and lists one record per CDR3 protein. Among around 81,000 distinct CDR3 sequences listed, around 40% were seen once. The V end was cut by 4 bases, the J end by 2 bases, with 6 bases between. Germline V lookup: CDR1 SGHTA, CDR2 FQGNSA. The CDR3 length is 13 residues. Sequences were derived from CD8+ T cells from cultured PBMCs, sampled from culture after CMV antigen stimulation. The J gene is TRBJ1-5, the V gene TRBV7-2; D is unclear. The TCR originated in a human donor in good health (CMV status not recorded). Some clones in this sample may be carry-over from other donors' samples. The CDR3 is CASSSTGNQPQHF. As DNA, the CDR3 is TGTGCCAGCAGCTCAACCGGCAATCAGCCCCAGCATTTT.